The T cell receptor beta chain described here comes from a study of cytomegalovirus exposure and HLA in healthy donors. CDR1 and CDR2 from the germline V gene are SGHRS and YFSETQ. V lost 0 bases and J lost 2, with 5 bases in between. This CDR3 is 13 amino acids long. The count of this clone is one. Additional DNA sequences in this sample encode the identical CDR3. In the PCR, 60 Vbeta and 13 Jbeta primers were used. Data came from immunoSEQ multiplex PCR; TCRdb stores just in-frame clones and leaves some out. The sample includes fewer than 95,000 clones, less than 80% of them seen just once. Sample: PBMCs. The chain links TRBV5-1 to TRBJ2-5, with a tentative D call TRBD2 (5 bases). This sequence was found in a woman between 50 and 59 years old in good health and CMV-seropositive. The CDR3 loop reads CASSLGGQETQYF. The CDR3 region has the DNA TGCGCCAGCAGCTTGGGCGGGCAAGAGACCCAGTACTTC.